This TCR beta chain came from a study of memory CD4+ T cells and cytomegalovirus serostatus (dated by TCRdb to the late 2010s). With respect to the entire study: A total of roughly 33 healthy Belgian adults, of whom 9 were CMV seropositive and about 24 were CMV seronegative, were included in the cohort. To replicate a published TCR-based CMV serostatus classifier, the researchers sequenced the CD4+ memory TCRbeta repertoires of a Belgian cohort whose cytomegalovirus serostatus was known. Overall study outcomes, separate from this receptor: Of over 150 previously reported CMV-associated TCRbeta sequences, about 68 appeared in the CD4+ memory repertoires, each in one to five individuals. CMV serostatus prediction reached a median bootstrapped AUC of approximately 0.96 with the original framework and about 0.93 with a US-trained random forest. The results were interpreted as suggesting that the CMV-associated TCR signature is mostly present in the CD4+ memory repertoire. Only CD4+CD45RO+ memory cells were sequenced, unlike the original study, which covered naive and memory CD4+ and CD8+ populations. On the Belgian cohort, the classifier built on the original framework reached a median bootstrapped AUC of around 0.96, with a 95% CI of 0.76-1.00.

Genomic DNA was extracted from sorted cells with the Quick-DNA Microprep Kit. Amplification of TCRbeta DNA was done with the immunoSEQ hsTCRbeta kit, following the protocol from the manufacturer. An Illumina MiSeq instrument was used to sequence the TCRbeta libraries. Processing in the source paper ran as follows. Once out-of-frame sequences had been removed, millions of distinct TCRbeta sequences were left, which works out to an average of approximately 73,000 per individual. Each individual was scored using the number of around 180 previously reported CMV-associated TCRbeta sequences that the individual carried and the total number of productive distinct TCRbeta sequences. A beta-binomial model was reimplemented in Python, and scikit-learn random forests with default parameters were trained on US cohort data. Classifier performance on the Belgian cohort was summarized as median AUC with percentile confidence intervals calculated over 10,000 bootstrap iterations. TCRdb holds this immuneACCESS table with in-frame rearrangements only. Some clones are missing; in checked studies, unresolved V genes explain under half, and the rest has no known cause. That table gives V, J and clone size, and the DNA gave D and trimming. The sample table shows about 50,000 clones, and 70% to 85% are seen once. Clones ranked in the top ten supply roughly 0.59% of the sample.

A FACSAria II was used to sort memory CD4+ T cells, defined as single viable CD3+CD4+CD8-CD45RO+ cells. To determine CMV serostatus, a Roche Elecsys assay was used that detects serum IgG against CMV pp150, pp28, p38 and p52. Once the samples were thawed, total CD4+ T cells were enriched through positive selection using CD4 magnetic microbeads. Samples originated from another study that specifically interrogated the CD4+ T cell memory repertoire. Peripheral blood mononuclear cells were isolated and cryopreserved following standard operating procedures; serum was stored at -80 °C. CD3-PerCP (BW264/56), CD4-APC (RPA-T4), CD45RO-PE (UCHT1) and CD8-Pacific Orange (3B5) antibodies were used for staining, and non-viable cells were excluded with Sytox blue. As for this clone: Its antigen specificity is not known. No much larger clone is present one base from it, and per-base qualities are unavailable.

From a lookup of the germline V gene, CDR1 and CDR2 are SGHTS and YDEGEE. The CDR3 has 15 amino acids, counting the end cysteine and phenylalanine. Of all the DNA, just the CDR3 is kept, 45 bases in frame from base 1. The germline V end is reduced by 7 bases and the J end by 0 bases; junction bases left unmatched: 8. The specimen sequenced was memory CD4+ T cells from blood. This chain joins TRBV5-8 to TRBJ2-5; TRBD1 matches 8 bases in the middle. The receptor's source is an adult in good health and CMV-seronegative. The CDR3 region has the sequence CASGRTGWYQETQYF. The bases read TGTGCCAGCGGTCGGACAGGGTGGTACCAAGAGACCCAGTACTTC.